A single sample gave rise to the 14 T cell receptor beta chains below, sequenced in a study of cytomegalovirus exposure and HLA in healthy donors. The PCR ran on 60 Vbeta and 13 Jbeta primers. Generated by immunoSEQ multiplex PCR, the TCRdb table keeps only in-frame clones and is missing some. Of approximately 200,000 clones listed, approximately 84% are singletons. The sample consisted of PBMCs. These receptor sequences come from a woman in her twenties or thirties in good health and CMV-seropositive.

The gene calls are TRBV7-9 and TRBJ1-1; D is perhaps TRBD1 (6 bases). CDR3 length: 15 amino acids. Trimming took off 5 bases at V and 3 bases at J, with 16 bases between the two ends. Germline CDR1 SEHNR, CDR2 FQNEAQ (reference sequence). As DNA, the CDR3 is TGTGCCAGCAGCCGAGAACAGGGTAGTGACACTGAAGCTTTCTTT. It yields the protein CASSREQGSDTEAFF.

This clone was seen a handful of times. J is TRBJ2-7 and V is TRBV27; no reliable D call. V was pared by 7 bases and J by 6 bases, with 13 bases between. This CDR3 comprises 12 residues. Per germline, CDR1 MNHEY and CDR2 SMNVEV (reference sequence). The CDR3 sequence is CASKPIGGEQYF. CDR3 nucleotide sequence: TGTGCCAGCAAGCCTATCGGTGGCGAGCAGTACTTC.

This chain uses TRBV4-1 with TRBJ1-4; weak D call: TRBD1 (5 bases). Trimming stripped 9 bases from V and 3 bases from J, with 17 bases between. Germline V gene data show CDR1 as MGHRA and CDR2 as YSYEKL. The CDR3 consists of 15 residues. The CDR3 sequence is CARRHVREANEKLFF. The CDR3 coding sequence is TGCGCCAGAAGGCATGTCAGGGAAGCTAATGAAAAACTGTTTTTT.

The chain joins TRBV11-3 to TRBJ2-1; tentative D call: TRBD1 (6 bases). Germline CDR1 reads SGHNT; CDR2 reads YENEEA. V was shortened by 1 base and J by 7 bases, with 14 bases between the two germline ends. The CDR3 contains 15 residues. CDR3 residues: CASSLGGPQGNEQFF. The CDR3 DNA is TGTGCCAGCAGCTTAGGGGGACCCCAGGGGAATGAGCAGTTCTTC.

The chain joins TRBV6-6 to TRBJ2-5; D might be TRBD1 (5 bases). With 7 bases removed from V and 0 bases from J, the gap between germline ends came to 9 bases. This CDR3 region has 13 residues. From germline, CDR1 is MNHNY and CDR2 SVGAGI (reference sequence). In DNA form, the CDR3 reads TGTGCCAGCAACCGACAGTACCAAGAGACCCAGTACTTC. It translates to CASNRQYQETQYF.

The V and J genes are TRBV7-9 and TRBJ1-2; TRBD1 matches 7 bases. V gave up 5 bases and J gave up 2 bases; unmatched junction bases: 11. The CDR3 is made up of 16 amino acids. Germline V CDR1 and CDR2: SEHNR, FQNEAQ (reference sequence). CDR3 nucleotides: TGTGCCAGCAGCCCGGGGGTCAGACAGGGAAACTATGGCTACACCTTC. Translating gives CASSPGVRQGNYGYTF.

The V call is TRBV11-2, the J call TRBJ2-5, with TRBD2 matching over 7 bases. CDR1 is SGHAT, CDR2 FQNNGV, per germline. The CDR3 extends over 15 amino acids. The trim removed 5 bases at V and 2 bases at J, leaving 8 bases unmatched. CDR3 loop: CASSHLTSSQETQYF. The CDR3 nucleotides are TGTGCCAGCAGCCATTTGACTAGCTCGCAAGAGACCCAGTACTTC.

A single count supports this clone. The chain couples TRBV11-2 to TRBJ2-1, with 10 nucleotides matching TRBD2. Germline trimming cut 6 bases from V and 10 bases from J; bases unmatched to any gene: 9. The CDR3 is 14 residues long. Per germline, CDR1 SGHAT and CDR2 FQNNGV. The CDR3 nucleotides read TGTGCCAGCAGACGGACTAGCGGTGTAGTGGAGCAGTTCTTC. Translating gives CASRRTSGVVEQFF. The whole variable domain, filled in from reference TRBV11-2 and TRBJ2-1, reads EAGVAQSPRYKIIEKRQSVAFWCNPISGHATLYWYQQILGQGPKLLIQFQNNGVVDDSQLPKDRFSAERLKGVDSTLKIQPAKLEDSAVYLCASRRTSGVVEQFFGPGTRLTVL.

The rearrangement joins TRBV28 to TRBJ2-1; weak D call: TRBD2 (6 bases). CDR3 length: 15 amino acids. V lost 6 bases and J 5 bases, leaving 17 bases between the germline ends. Per the germline V gene, CDR1 is MDHEN and CDR2 is SYDVKM. CDR3 residues: CASRASGRTNNEQFF. The CDR3 DNA follows: TGTGCCAGCAGGGCGTCGGGGAGGACTAACAATGAGCAGTTCTTC.

V gene TRBV27 combines with J gene TRBJ2-2; 11 positions match TRBD2. The CDR3 consists of 14 residues. CDR1 and CDR2 from the germline V gene are MNHEY and SMNVEV (reference sequence). The J segment lost 7 bases and the V segment lost 6 bases, leaving 4 bases of the junction unmatched. The CDR3 DNA reads TGTGCCAGCAGACCGGGACTAGCGGTCGGGGAGCTGTTTTTT. Residues: CASRPGLAVGELFF.

Details on this clone: Other DNA sequences in this specimen translate into the identical CDR3. V gene TRBV9 combines with J gene TRBJ1-2; tentative D call: TRBD1 (5 bases). Germline CDR1 SGDLS, CDR2 YYNGEE. The CDR3 is 15 residues long. Trimming cost V 0 bases and J 1 base, with 10 bases left between them. The CDR3 here is CASSVVDTFNYGYTF. In DNA form, the CDR3 reads TGTGCCAGCAGCGTAGTGGACACCTTTAACTATGGCTACACCTTC.

This chain joins TRBV19 and TRBJ2-1; 7 nucleotides match TRBD2. The V and J ends lost 5 bases and 1 base, in that order; junction bases with no gene match: 2. This CDR3 region has 14 residues. The germline V gene has CDR1 LNHDA and CDR2 SQIVND (reference sequence). CDR3 sequence reads: CASSWRESYNEQFF. The CDR3 DNA reads TGTGCCAGTAGTTGGCGGGAGTCCTACAATGAGCAGTTCTTC.

V usage is TRBV5-1 and J usage is TRBJ2-7, with 10 bases that match TRBD1. Germline CDR1 SGHRS, CDR2 YFSETQ. V lost 0 bases to trimming and J lost 2 bases; unmatched junction nucleotides: 5. The CDR3 is made up of 16 amino acids. CDR3 nucleotide sequence: TGCGCCAGCAGCTTGGCTTGGGACAGGGGAACCTACGAGCAGTACTTC. Translated: CASSLAWDRGTYEQYF.

The chain couples TRBV6-5 to TRBJ1-5; 9 bases match TRBD1. Per the germline V gene, CDR1 is MNHEY and CDR2 is SVGAGI. Germline trimming cut 6 bases from V and 5 bases from J; bases unmatched to any gene: 2. The CDR3 has 13 residues. This CDR3 is CASRQGAHQPQHF. DNA for the CDR3: TGTGCCAGCAGACAGGGGGCACATCAGCCCCAGCATTTT.